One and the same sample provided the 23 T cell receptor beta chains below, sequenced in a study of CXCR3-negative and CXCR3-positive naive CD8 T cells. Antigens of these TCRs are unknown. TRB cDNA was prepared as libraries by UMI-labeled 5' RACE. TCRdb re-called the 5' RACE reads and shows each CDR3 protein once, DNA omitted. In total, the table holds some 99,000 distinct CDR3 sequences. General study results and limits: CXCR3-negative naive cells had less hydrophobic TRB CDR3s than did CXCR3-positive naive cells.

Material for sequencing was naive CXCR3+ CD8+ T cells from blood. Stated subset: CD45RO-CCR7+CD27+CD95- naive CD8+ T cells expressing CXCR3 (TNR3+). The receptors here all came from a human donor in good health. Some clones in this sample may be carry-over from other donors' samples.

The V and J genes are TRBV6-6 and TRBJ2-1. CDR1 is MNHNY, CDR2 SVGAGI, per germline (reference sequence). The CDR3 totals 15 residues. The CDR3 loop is CASSPSGRSYNEQFF.

The CDR3 spells CSASRGDYEQYF. This rearrangement joins TRBV29-1 to TRBJ2-7; TCRdb's D gene call, TRBD1, goes unchecked for lack of DNA. CDR1 is SQVTM, CDR2 ANQGSEA, per germline. The CDR3 length is 12 residues.

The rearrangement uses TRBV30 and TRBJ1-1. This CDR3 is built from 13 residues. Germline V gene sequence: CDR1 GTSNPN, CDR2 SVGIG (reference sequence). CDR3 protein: CAWEGGSNTEAFF. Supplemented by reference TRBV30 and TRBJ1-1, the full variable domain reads SQTIHQWPATLVQPVGSPLSLECTVEGTSNPNLYWYRQAAGRGLQLLFYSVGIGQISSEVPQNLSASRPQDRQFILSSKKLLLSDSGFYLCAWEGGSNTEAFFGQGTRLTVV.

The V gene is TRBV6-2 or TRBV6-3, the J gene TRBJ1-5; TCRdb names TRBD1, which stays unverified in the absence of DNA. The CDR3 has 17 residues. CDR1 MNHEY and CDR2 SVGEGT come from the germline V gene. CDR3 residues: CASSYFGGRNSNQPQHF.

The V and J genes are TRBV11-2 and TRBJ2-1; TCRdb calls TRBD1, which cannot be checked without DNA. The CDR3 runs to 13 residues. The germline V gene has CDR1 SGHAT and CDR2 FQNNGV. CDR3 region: CASSSGPYNEQFF.

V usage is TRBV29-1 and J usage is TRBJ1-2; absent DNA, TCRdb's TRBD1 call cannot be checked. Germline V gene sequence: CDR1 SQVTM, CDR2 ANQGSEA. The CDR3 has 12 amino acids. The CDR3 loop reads CSVEDGDRVHTF.

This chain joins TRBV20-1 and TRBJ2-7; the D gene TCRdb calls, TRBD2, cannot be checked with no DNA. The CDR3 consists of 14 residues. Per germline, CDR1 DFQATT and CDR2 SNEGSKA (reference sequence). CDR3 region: CSARHAGGGYEQYF.

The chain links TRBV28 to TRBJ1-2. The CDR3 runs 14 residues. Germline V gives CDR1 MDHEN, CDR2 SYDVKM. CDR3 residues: CASSLWGTAWGYTF.

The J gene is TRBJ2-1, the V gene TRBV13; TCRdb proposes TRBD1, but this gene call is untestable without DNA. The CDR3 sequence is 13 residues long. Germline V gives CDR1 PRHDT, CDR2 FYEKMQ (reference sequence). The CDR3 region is CASSQRGNNEQFF.

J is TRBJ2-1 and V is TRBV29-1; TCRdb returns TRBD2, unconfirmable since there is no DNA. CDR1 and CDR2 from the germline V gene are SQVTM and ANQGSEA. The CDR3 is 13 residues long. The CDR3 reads CSVIFLAAVEQFF.

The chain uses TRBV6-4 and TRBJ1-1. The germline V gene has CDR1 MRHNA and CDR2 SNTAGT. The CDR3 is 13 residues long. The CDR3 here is CASSDDENTEAFF.

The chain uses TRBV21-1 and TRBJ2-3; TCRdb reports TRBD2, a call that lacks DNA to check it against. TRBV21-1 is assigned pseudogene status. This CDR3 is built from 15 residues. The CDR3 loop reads CASSETSLGTDTQYF.

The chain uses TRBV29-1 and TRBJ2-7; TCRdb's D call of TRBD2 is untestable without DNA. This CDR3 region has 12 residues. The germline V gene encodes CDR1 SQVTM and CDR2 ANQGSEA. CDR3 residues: CSVGDGPYEQYF.

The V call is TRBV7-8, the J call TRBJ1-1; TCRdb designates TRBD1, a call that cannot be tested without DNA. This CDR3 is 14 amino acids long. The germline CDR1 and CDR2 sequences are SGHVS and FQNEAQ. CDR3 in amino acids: CASSSRGEFTEAFF.

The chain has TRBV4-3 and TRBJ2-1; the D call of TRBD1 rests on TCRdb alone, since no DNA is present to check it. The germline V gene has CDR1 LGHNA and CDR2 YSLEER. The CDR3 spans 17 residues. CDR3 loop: CASSQDWGDFSYNEQFF.

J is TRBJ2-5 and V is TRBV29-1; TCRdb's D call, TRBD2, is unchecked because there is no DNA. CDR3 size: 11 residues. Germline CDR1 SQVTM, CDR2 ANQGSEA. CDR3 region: CSVELGATEYF.

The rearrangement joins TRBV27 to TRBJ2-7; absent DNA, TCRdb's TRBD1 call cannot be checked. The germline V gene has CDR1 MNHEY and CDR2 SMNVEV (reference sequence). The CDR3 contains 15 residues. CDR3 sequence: CASSLKGDWFYEQYF.

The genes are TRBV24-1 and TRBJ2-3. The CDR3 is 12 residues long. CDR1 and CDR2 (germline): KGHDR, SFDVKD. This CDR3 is CATRGYPDTQYF.

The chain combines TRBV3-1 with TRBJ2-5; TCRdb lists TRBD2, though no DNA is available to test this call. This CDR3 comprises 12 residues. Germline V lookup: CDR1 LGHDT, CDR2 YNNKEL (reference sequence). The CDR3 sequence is CASSGLAGGQYF.

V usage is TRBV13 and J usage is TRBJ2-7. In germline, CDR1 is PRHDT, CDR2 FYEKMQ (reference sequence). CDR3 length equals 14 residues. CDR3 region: CASSLVTSSYEQYF. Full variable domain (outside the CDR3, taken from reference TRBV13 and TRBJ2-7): AAGVIQSPRHLIKEKRETATLKCYPIPRHDTVYWYQQGPGQDPQFLISFYEKMQSDKGSIPDRFSAQQFSDYHSELNMSSLELGDSALYFCASSLVTSSYEQYFGPGTRLTVT.

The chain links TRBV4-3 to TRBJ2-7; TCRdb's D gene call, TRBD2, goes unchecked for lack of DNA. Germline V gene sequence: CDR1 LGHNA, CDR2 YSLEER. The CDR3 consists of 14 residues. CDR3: CASSPGVGNYEQYF.

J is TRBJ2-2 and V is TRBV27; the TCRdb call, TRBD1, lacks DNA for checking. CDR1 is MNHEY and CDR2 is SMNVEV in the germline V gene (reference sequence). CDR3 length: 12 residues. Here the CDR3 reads CASSMTGGELFF.

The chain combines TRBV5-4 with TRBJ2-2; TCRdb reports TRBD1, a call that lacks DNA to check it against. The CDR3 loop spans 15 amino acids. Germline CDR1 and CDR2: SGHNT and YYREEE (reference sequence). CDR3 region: CASSRDRANTGELFF. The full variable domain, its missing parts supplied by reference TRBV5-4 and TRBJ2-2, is ETGVTQSPTHLIKTRGQQVTLRCSSQSGHNTVSWYQQALGQGPQFIFQYYREEENGRGNFPPRFSGLQFPNYSSELNVNALELDDSALYLCASSRDRANTGELFFGEGSRLTVL.